This record concerns one TCR beta chain sequence. This entry belongs to a study of preoperative IRX-2 immunotherapy in early breast cancer. The CDR3 runs 16 residues. Deletions cut 1 base from V and 7 bases from J, with 14 bases between. Germline loops: CDR1 MNHNS, CDR2 SASEGT. The method was immunoSEQ multiplex PCR; TCRdb's version includes in-frame clones alone and lacks a portion of them. The sample includes about 67,000 clones, 94% of them seen just once. Treatment: preoperative locoregional IRX-2 cytokine immunotherapy. Patients received preoperative, locoregional IRX-2 cytokine immunotherapy in a phase Ib study.

Sample collection occurred from a patient treated with IRX-2 immunotherapy. The chain has TRBV6-1 and TRBJ1-6, with D perhaps TRBD1 (5 bases). The TCR sequence derives from a human donor with breast cancer. CDR3 protein: CASSEVSRGFNSPLHF. Here the CDR3 DNA reads TGTGCCAGCAGTGAAGTTTCGAGGGGCTTCAATTCACCCCTCCACTTT.